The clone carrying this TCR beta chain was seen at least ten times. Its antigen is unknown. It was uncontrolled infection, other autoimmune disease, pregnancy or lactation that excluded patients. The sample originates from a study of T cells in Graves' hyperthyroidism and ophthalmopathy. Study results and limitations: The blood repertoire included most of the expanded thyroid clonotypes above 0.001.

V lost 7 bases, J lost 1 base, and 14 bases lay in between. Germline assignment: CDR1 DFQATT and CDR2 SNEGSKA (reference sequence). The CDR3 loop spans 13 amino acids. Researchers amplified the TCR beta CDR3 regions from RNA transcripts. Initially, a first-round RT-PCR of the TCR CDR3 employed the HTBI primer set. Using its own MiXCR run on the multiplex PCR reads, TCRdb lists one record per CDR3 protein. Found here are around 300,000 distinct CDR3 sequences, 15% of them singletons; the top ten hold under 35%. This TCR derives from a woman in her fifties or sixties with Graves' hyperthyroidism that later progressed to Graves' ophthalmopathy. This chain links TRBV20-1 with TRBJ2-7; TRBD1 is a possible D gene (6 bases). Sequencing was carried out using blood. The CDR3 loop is CSGWDTGSYEQYF. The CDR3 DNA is TGCAGTGGGTGGGACACGGGGTCCTACGAGCAGTACTTC.